This entry lists 23 T cell receptor beta chains sequenced from one sample in a study of blood T cell repertoires in COVID-19. This table comes from immunoSEQ multiplex PCR, and its TCRdb copy is limited to in-frame clones, with some not included. The top ten clones hold approximately 1.4% of a sample with approximately 45,000 clones, over 80% of them seen once. Sequencing was performed on peripheral blood. The source of these receptors is a woman between 35 and 50 years old with acute or convalescent COVID-19.

In DNA, the CDR3 is TGTGCCAGCAGTTACGGGCGCTCTAACGCCGGAAACACCATATATTTT. Translation: CASSYGRSNAGNTIYF. V and J are TRBV6-2 or TRBV6-3 and TRBJ1-3; D is unresolved. The CDR3 runs to 16 residues. Trimming cost V 2 bases and J 4 bases, with 15 bases left between them. Germline lookup yields CDR1 MNHEY and CDR2 SVGEGT.

The chain couples TRBV30 to TRBJ2-7; the match to TRBD1 covers 9 bases. The V gene's germline CDR1 is GTSNPN and CDR2 SVGIG (reference sequence). The V and J ends lost 1 base and 4 bases, in that order; junction bases with no gene match: 8. This CDR3 comprises 15 residues. CDR3 loop: CAWSAGQGLTYEQYF. In nucleotides, the CDR3 is TGTGCCTGGAGTGCGGGACAGGGATTGACGTACGAGCAGTACTTC.

The chain employs TRBV19 and TRBJ1-2; no clear D gene. V dropped 1 base and J dropped 4 bases, with 16 bases sitting between them. The CDR3 is 16 residues long. Germline V gene sequence: CDR1 LNHDA, CDR2 SQIVND (reference sequence). The CDR3 protein is CASSIAPRQLTYGYTF. The CDR3 nucleotides are TGTGCCAGTAGTATAGCCCCCAGGCAGCTCACCTATGGCTACACCTTC.

The gene calls are TRBV6-1 and TRBJ1-4; D remains unclear. Germline V lookup: CDR1 MNHNS, CDR2 SASEGT. Trimming shortened V by 3 bases and J by 11 bases, and 16 bases separated the two germline ends. The CDR3 has 14 residues. The CDR3 nucleotides read TGTGCCAGCAGTGAGGGTATCGGGGAGACGAAACTGTTTTTT. It specifies CASSEGIGETKLFF.

V usage is TRBV28 and J usage is TRBJ2-2; D is perhaps TRBD1 (6 bases). The germline V gene encodes CDR1 MDHEN and CDR2 SYDVKM. CDR3 length: 16 residues. With 5 bases removed from V and 0 bases from J, the gap between germline ends came to 13 bases. This CDR3 is CASSRQDGPNTGELFF. Written as DNA, the CDR3 is TGTGCCAGCAGTAGACAGGACGGACCGAACACCGGGGAGCTGTTTTTT.

The rearrangement links TRBV5-8 to TRBJ2-7; D perhaps matches TRBD2 (5 bases). This CDR3 has 14 amino acids. CDR1 SGHTS and CDR2 YDEGEE come from the germline V gene. V was trimmed by 3 bases and J by 1 base, leaving 11 bases between them. CDR3 loop: CASSSLGGSYEQYF. The CDR3 DNA follows: TGTGCCAGCAGCTCTCTAGGCGGGTCCTACGAGCAGTACTTC.

This chain joins TRBV5-6 and TRBJ2-5, with D perhaps TRBD2 (5 bases). From germline, CDR1 is SGHDT and CDR2 YYEEEE. Deletions cut 3 bases from V and 7 bases from J, with 7 bases between. This CDR3 region has 11 residues. The CDR3: CASSSGGTQYF. The CDR3 DNA reads TGTGCCAGCAGCTCAGGAGGGACCCAGTACTTC. The full variable domain, with the rest looked up from reference TRBV5-6 and TRBJ2-5, is DAGVTQSPTHLIKTRGQQVTLRCSPKSGHDTVSWYQQALGQGPQFIFQYYEEEERQRGNFPDRFSGHQFPNYSSELNVNALLLGDSALYLCASSSGGTQYFGPGTRLLVL.

CDR3 protein: CASSRGGRSYEQYF. CDR3 nucleotide sequence: TGTGCCAGTAGTCGGGGCGGGAGATCCTACGAGCAGTACTTC. The rearrangement links TRBV19 to TRBJ2-7; TRBD2 matches 7 bases. V trimming: 5 bases; J trimming: 1 base; junction bases outside the gene matches: 5. The CDR3 loop spans 14 amino acids. Per the germline V gene, CDR1 is LNHDA and CDR2 is SQIVND (reference sequence). Drawing the rest from reference TRBV19 and TRBJ2-7, the complete variable domain is DGGITQSPKYLFRKEGQNVTLSCEQNLNHDAMYWYRQDPGQGLRLIYYSQIVNDFQKGDIAEGYSVSREKKESFPLTVTSAQKNPTAFYLCASSRGGRSYEQYFGPGTRLTVT.

The rearrangement links TRBV2 to TRBJ2-3; TRBD2 matches at 11 bases. The CDR3 sequence is 18 residues long. Germline V gives CDR1 SNHLY, CDR2 FYNNEI. Unmatched junction bases numbered 12, after V lost 1 base and J lost 6 bases. CDR3 protein: CASSEVGTSGSRKDTQYF. The CDR3 region has the DNA TGTGCCAGCAGTGAAGTGGGAACTAGCGGGAGCCGCAAGGATACGCAGTATTTT.

Worth noting for this clone: The junction shows a germline mismatch at one end, possibly a read error. The chain has TRBV29-1 and TRBJ1-1, with D unresolved. This CDR3 has 13 residues. Germline V gives CDR1 SQVTM, CDR2 ANQGSEA. The CDR3 here is CSVEAELKTEAFF. The CDR3 DNA reads as TGCAGCGTTGAGGCGGAATTGAAGACTGAAGCTTTCTTT.

This clone was found once. V usage is TRBV5-1 and J usage is TRBJ1-1, with 7 bases that match TRBD1. The CDR3 consists of 14 residues. Germline loops: CDR1 SGHRS, CDR2 YFSETQ. With V trimmed by 6 bases and J by 6 bases, 11 bases remained unmatched. In DNA, the CDR3 is TGCGCCAGCAACAGATTGCAGGGGGGTGCTGAAGCTTTCTTT. It specifies CASNRLQGGAEAFF. The whole variable domain, remainder taken from reference TRBV5-1 and TRBJ1-1, is KAGVTQTPRYLIKTRGQQVTLSCSPISGHRSVSWYQQTPGQGLQFLFEYFSETQRNKGNFPGRFSGRQFSNSRSEMNVSTLELGDSALYLCASNRLQGGAEAFFGQGTRLTVV.

The chain joins TRBV7-2 to TRBJ2-3; 7 bases are a match to TRBD1. This CDR3 has 16 amino acids. J was trimmed by 3 bases and V by 0 bases; bases with no gene match: 6. CDR1 and CDR2 from the germline V gene are SGHTA and FQGNSA. As DNA, the CDR3 is TGTGCCAGCAGCTTAGCGTCACAGGGGAGTACAGATACGCAGTATTTT. Translated, it gives CASSLASQGSTDTQYF.

The chain couples TRBV29-1 to TRBJ2-7; the D gene is possibly TRBD1 (6 bases). V was cut by 1 base and J by 3 bases, with 13 bases left in between. The CDR3 sequence is 14 residues long. From germline, CDR1 is SQVTM and CDR2 ANQGSEA. This CDR3 reads CSVEAEVQGYEQYF. Written as DNA, the CDR3 is TGCAGCGTTGAAGCGGAGGTACAGGGCTACGAGCAGTACTTC.

This clone was counted a single time. The rearrangement links TRBV7-2 to TRBJ2-7; 9 nucleotides match TRBD2. Germline V CDR1 and CDR2: SGHTA, FQGNSA. J lost 0 bases, V lost 4 bases, and 4 bases had no gene match. The CDR3 runs 15 residues. CDR3 loop: CASSSGLAYSYEQYF. The CDR3 bases are TGTGCCAGCAGCTCAGGACTAGCGTACTCCTACGAGCAGTACTTC.

The V and J genes are TRBV19 and TRBJ1-2; no clear D gene. Germline V gene sequence: CDR1 LNHDA, CDR2 SQIVND (reference sequence). The CDR3 loop spans 14 amino acids. Trimming left V 3 bases short and J 3 bases short, with 11 bases between. DNA for the CDR3: TGTGCCAGTAGTATTGTCGGGGTATACTATGGCTACACCTTC. Its protein is CASSIVGVYYGYTF.

This rearrangement joins TRBV7-2 to TRBJ1-4, with D maybe TRBD1 (6 bases). Trimming cost V 3 bases and J 8 bases, with 13 bases left between them. CDR1 and CDR2 from the germline V gene are SGHTA and FQGNSA. The CDR3 is 14 amino acids. The DNA of the CDR3 is TGTGCCAGCAGCTTTGAGGGGGAGTGGGAAAAACTGTTTTTT. Amino acids: CASSFEGEWEKLFF.

The chain uses TRBV2 and TRBJ1-3, with 10 bases aligning to TRBD1. Germline-derived CDR1 and CDR2 are SNHLY and FYNNEI. V gave up 6 bases and J gave up 16 bases; unmatched junction bases: 9. The CDR3 is made up of 12 amino acids. The CDR3 sequence: CASRERTGQGYF. CDR3 in DNA: TGTGCCAGCAGGGAGAGAACGGGACAGGGGTATTTT.

A word on this clone: The junction departs from the called germline gene at one end, perhaps through a read error. The V gene is TRBV6-6, the J gene TRBJ1-1; no firm D call. The CDR3 covers 13 residues. The germline CDR1 and CDR2 sequences are MNHNY and SVGAGI (reference sequence). CDR3 DNA: TGTGCCAGCAGTGACTCACCGACTCGGGAAGCTTTCTTT. This gives the protein CASSDSPTREAFF.

The chain carries TRBV5-5 and TRBJ2-3; TRBD2 matches 15 bases. The CDR3 length is 16 residues. Germline V lookup: CDR1 SGHKS, CDR2 YYEKEE (reference sequence). The V and J ends lost 4 bases and 5 bases, in that order; junction bases with no gene match: 5. The CDR3: CASSPGLAGGEDTQYF. In nucleotides, the CDR3 is TGTGCCAGCAGCCCTGGACTAGCGGGAGGGGAAGATACGCAGTATTTT.

The rearrangement links TRBV27 to TRBJ1-6; D not resolved. Germline-derived CDR1 and CDR2 are MNHEY and SMNVEV (reference sequence). CDR3 size: 13 residues. Trimming removed 5 bases from V and 7 bases from J, with 9 bases in between. CDR3 bases: TGTGCCAGCAGTGAGGGCAGCAATTCACCCCTCCACTTT. Translated, it gives CASSEGSNSPLHF.

J is TRBJ2-2 and V is TRBV7-9; TRBD1 is a possible D gene (5 bases). With 5 bases removed from V and 5 bases from J, the gap between germline ends came to 9 bases. This CDR3 is 13 amino acids long. Germline V gene data show CDR1 as SEHNR and CDR2 as FQNEAQ (reference sequence). The CDR3 bases are TGTGCCAGCAGCCCGCAGGGTACCGGGGAGCTGTTTTTT. The encoded protein is CASSPQGTGELFF.

V usage is TRBV4-2 and J usage is TRBJ1-2, with D possibly TRBD1 on 5 matching bases. The length of the CDR3 is 15 residues. CDR1 is LGHNA, CDR2 YNFKEQ, per germline. The V end lost 5 bases, the J end lost 5 bases, and 18 bases lay between the germline ends. CDR3 DNA: TGTGCCAGCAGCTTAAGGGGAGGCGGAGAATATGGCTACACCTTC. This encodes CASSLRGGGEYGYTF.

The V and J genes are TRBV4-3 and TRBJ2-2; TRBD1 aligns across 7 bases. CDR1 and CDR2 (germline): LGHNA, YSLEER. The CDR3 extends over 20 amino acids. V shed 0 bases and J 0 bases; nucleotides not matched to a gene: 13. The CDR3 DNA is TGCGCCAGCAGCCAAGACTCCGGGACAGTATACACCGCGAACACCGGGGAGCTGTTTTTT. This encodes CASSQDSGTVYTANTGELFF.